This T cell receptor (beta chain) derives from a study of early stage breast cancer tumors. This CDR3 contains 16 residues. V gave up 5 bases and J gave up 8 bases, with 25 bases separating them. The germline V gene has CDR1 SGHRS and CDR2 YFSETQ. Each sample had two DNA replicates, around 0.53 ug blood or around 1.5 ug tissue. Profiling relied on immunoSEQ multiplex PCR, and the TCRdb table lists in-frame clones only, not all of them. The sample has tens of thousands of clones; 74% are singletons. The genes are TRBV5-1 and TRBJ1-2, with D possibly being TRBD1 (5 bases). The receptor was isolated from a person in their sixties with breast cancer. The sequencing sample was made of blood. CDR3 protein: CASRSILSGGLMGYTF. The CDR3, as DNA: TGCGCCAGCAGAAGTATCTTGTCGGGGGGTTTAATGGGCTACACCTTC.